These T cell receptor beta chains were read from a single sample in a study of cytomegalovirus exposure and HLA in healthy donors. Generated by immunoSEQ multiplex PCR, the TCRdb table keeps only in-frame clones and is missing some. The sample lists 150,000 to 200,000 clones, about 79% seen once, with under 8% in the top ten. What was sequenced was PBMCs. The receptors stem from a middle-aged man in good health and CMV-seropositive. The CDR3 runs from the conserved cysteine through the conserved F or W. Each record gives: J gene, V gene, clone size, D gene, CDR3 DNA, CDR3 protein. The D gene is left open where the match is weak. Clone size is stated in some rows and not others, as once, few, many or a class when expanded.

J: TRBJ1-1; V: TRBV7-6; size: NA; D: TRBD1; DNA: TGTGCCAGCAGCTTAGGGAGGACAGGGCAGCACACTGAAGCTTTCTTT; CDR3: CASSLGRTGQHTEAFF
J: TRBJ2-2; V: TRBV7-3; size: NA; D: NA; DNA: TGTGCCAGCAGCCAGTATGGCATGAACACCGGGGAGCTGTTTTTT; CDR3: CASSQYGMNTGELFF
J: TRBJ2-7; V: TRBV15; size: NA; D: NA; DNA: TGTGCCACCAGCAGGGACAGTCTCGCCTACGAGCAGTACTTC; CDR3: CATSRDSLAYEQYF
J: TRBJ1-6; V: TRBV6-6; size: NA; D: NA; DNA: TGTGCCAGCAGTTACTCCCCTGACAGCCATAATTCACCCCTCCACTTT; CDR3: CASSYSPDSHNSPLHF
J: TRBJ2-7; V: TRBV19; size: NA; D: NA; DNA: TGTGCCAGTAGTATAGTAAAGGAGGGGAGCTACGAGCAGTACTTC; CDR3: CASSIVKEGSYEQYF
J: TRBJ2-7; V: TRBV6-7; size: few; D: TRBD1; DNA: TGTGCCGACACCGGGACAGGGGGCCACGAGCAGTACTTC; CDR3: CADTGTGGHEQYF
J: TRBJ1-2; V: TRBV7-9; size: NA; D: NA; DNA: TGTGCCAGCAGCTCCCTCACCGGCCAGGGTGGGCCTAAGGGCGGCTACACCTTC; CDR3: CASSSLTGQGGPKGGYTF
J: TRBJ1-3; V: TRBV6-5; size: NA; D: NA; DNA: TGTGCCAGCAGGGTAGGCAGACAGACTGGAAACACCATATATTTT; CDR3: CASRVGRQTGNTIYF
J: TRBJ2-7; V: TRBV2; size: NA; D: TRBD1; DNA: TGTGCCAGCAGTGCGGGGACAGCGTCCTACGAGCAGTACTTC; CDR3: CASSAGTASYEQYF
J: TRBJ2-1; V: TRBV2; size: NA; D: NA; DNA: TGTGCCAGCAGTCCTCGTGGGCCCCAGAGCTCCTACAATGAGCAGTTCTTC; CDR3: CASSPRGPQSSYNEQFF
J: TRBJ2-1; V: TRBV4-2; size: NA; D: NA; DNA: TGTGCCAGCAGCCAAGATCGTTATGAGCAGTTCTTC; CDR3: CASSQDRYEQFF
J: TRBJ1-2; V: TRBV28; size: NA; D: NA; DNA: TGTGCCAGCAGTTCCCCCAGATACTATGGCTACACCTTC; CDR3: CASSSPRYYGYTF
J: TRBJ1-2; V: TRBV18; size: NA; D: TRBD1; DNA: TGTGCCAGCTCACCGAGGACAGGGGCGATTGAGGACTATGGCTACACCTTC; CDR3: CASSPRTGAIEDYGYTF
J: TRBJ2-2; V: TRBV13; size: NA; D: TRBD2; DNA: TGTGCCAGCAGCCCCTCAGGCCTAGCGGGAGACACCGGGGAGCTGTTTTTT; CDR3: CASSPSGLAGDTGELFF
J: TRBJ2-2; V: TRBV18; size: NA; D: TRBD2; DNA: TGTGCCAGCTCCCGGGAGGGAGGCACCGGGGAGCTGTTTTTT; CDR3: CASSREGGTGELFF
J: TRBJ2-2; V: TRBV29-1; size: few; D: NA; DNA: TGCAGCGTAACAGGGCCCACGAACACCGGGGAGCTGTTTTTT; CDR3: CSVTGPTNTGELFF
J: TRBJ2-5; V: TRBV5-1; size: NA; D: TRBD1; DNA: TGCGCCAGCAGCTCCGGGACAGCCGTTCTGACCCAGTACTTC; CDR3: CASSSGTAVLTQYF
J: TRBJ2-3; V: TRBV5-4; size: NA; D: TRBD1; DNA: TGTGCCAGCAGACCGGGACAGAGGTCAGATACGCAGTATTTT; CDR3: CASRPGQRSDTQYF
J: TRBJ2-5; V: TRBV9; size: NA; D: TRBD1; DNA: TGTGCCAGCAGCGTTGGGACAGCTTGGTACCAAGAGACCCAGTACTTC; CDR3: CASSVGTAWYQETQYF
J: TRBJ1-3; V: TRBV6-1; size: NA; D: NA; DNA: TGTGCCAGCAGTGAAGGGGCAGGTGGTGGAAACACCATATATTTT; CDR3: CASSEGAGGGNTIYF
J: TRBJ1-3; V: TRBV7-6; size: NA; D: NA; DNA: TGTGCCAGCAGCGGAGGGGGGGCCCGCTCTGGAAACACCATATATTTT; CDR3: CASSGGGARSGNTIYF
J: TRBJ2-4; V: TRBV28; size: NA; D: TRBD2; DNA: TGTGCCAGCACCCCTACCGGGACTAGCAACATTCAGTACTTC; CDR3: CASTPTGTSNIQYF
J: TRBJ1-2; V: TRBV5-6; size: few; D: NA; DNA: TGTGCCAGCAGCTTGCCCGGGACAACCCCTGAGGATGGCTACACCTTC; CDR3: CASSLPGTTPEDGYTF
J: TRBJ2-1; V: TRBV27; size: NA; D: TRBD2; DNA: TGTGCCAGCAGCGATCTAGCGGGAATTCTGGATGAGCAGTTCTTC; CDR3: CASSDLAGILDEQFF
J: TRBJ1-2; V: TRBV18; size: NA; D: NA; DNA: TGTGCCAGCTCACCACCGAGCGGGGTTGGCTACACCTTC; CDR3: CASSPPSGVGYTF
J: TRBJ2-6; V: TRBV4-1; size: NA; D: TRBD1; DNA: TGCGCCAGCAGCCTTGCCGGCGGGACAGGGGCTGGGGCCAACGTCCTGACTTTC; CDR3: CASSLAGGTGAGANVLTF
J: TRBJ1-1; V: TRBV19; size: NA; D: TRBD1; DNA: TGTGCCAGTAGTATAGGCGGGACAGGGGGCGGAGGGTCTGAAGCTTTCTTT; CDR3: CASSIGGTGGGGSEAFF
J: TRBJ2-5; V: TRBV29-1; size: once; D: TRBD1; DNA: TGCAGCGTCCAACGACAGGGCCGCGAGACCCAGTACTTC; CDR3: CSVQRQGRETQYF
J: TRBJ2-1; V: TRBV5-4; size: NA; D: NA; DNA: TGTGCCAGCAGCGTACTACCGAACCTAAGAGGCGATGAGCAGTTCTTC; CDR3: CASSVLPNLRGDEQFF
J: TRBJ1-2; V: TRBV20-1; size: NA; D: NA; DNA: TGCAGTGCTAGCGTGGAGTCTGGCTACACCTTC; CDR3: CSASVESGYTF
J: TRBJ2-1; V: TRBV21-1; size: NA; D: NA; DNA: TGTGCCAGCAGCACTCGTTCGAGCGGGACCTACAATGAGCAGTTCTTC; CDR3: CASSTRSSGTYNEQFF
J: TRBJ1-4; V: TRBV5-1; size: NA; D: NA; DNA: TGCGCCAGCAGCACCACCTCAGGGCTGAATGAAAAACTGTTTTTT; CDR3: CASSTTSGLNEKLFF
J: TRBJ2-7; V: TRBV4-1; size: NA; D: NA; DNA: TGCGCCAGCAGCCAAGATGTGGGCACCTACGAGCAGTACTTC; CDR3: CASSQDVGTYEQYF
J: TRBJ2-7; V: TRBV5-1; size: NA; D: NA; DNA: TGCGCCAGCAGCTTGGCGCAAGCAGGGCAATACGAGCAGTACTTC; CDR3: CASSLAQAGQYEQYF
J: TRBJ2-5; V: TRBV6-1; size: NA; D: TRBD1; DNA: TGTGCCAGCAGGGGGACAGGCCGAATCCAAGAGACCCAGTACTTC; CDR3: CASRGTGRIQETQYF
J: TRBJ2-1; V: TRBV19; size: NA; D: TRBD2; DNA: TGTGCCAGTAGCCTAGCGGGAGGGAATGAGCAGTTCTTC; CDR3: CASSLAGGNEQFF
J: TRBJ2-3; V: TRBV9; size: NA; D: TRBD1; DNA: TGTGCCAGCAGCGACCCCCGGGACAGGGACCCGGCAGATACGCAGTATTTT; CDR3: CASSDPRDRDPADTQYF
J: TRBJ2-3; V: TRBV18; size: NA; D: TRBD2; DNA: TGTGCCAGCTCAAGGCGATCGGGAGGGCCAACAGATACGCAGTATTTT; CDR3: CASSRRSGGPTDTQYF
J: TRBJ2-1; V: TRBV4-1; size: few; D: NA; DNA: TGCGCCAGCAGCCAAGAAGGCGGGGCCTTTTACAATGAGCAGTTCTTC; CDR3: CASSQEGGAFYNEQFF
J: TRBJ1-1; V: TRBV11-2; size: NA; D: NA; DNA: TGTGCCAGCAGCTTCTTGGGGGGTGCTGACACTGAAGCTTTCTTT; CDR3: CASSFLGGADTEAFF
J: TRBJ1-5; V: TRBV30; size: NA; D: NA; DNA: TGTGCCTGGAGTGCGGAGTATAGCAATCAGCCCCAGCATTTT; CDR3: CAWSAEYSNQPQHF
J: TRBJ1-1; V: TRBV5-1; size: once; D: NA; DNA: TGCGCCAGCGGGCAAGGGGGGGACACTGAAGCTTTCTTT; CDR3: CASGQGGDTEAFF
J: TRBJ2-3; V: TRBV27; size: NA; D: NA; DNA: TGTGCCAGCGGCATCACAGATACGCAGTATTTT; CDR3: CASGITDTQYF
J: TRBJ2-1; V: TRBV11-2; size: NA; D: TRBD2; DNA: TGTGCCAGCAGCTTACCCCTAGGACTAGCGGGAGGAGGTGAGCAGTTCTTC; CDR3: CASSLPLGLAGGGEQFF
J: TRBJ2-5; V: TRBV7-8; size: NA; D: TRBD1; DNA: TGTGCCAGCAGCTTCGGACAGGGCCAAGAGACCCAGTACTTC; CDR3: CASSFGQGQETQYF
J: TRBJ1-3; V: TRBV7-8; size: NA; D: NA; DNA: TGTGCCAGCAGCTTATTTGGGGGGGCTGGAAACACCATATATTTT; CDR3: CASSLFGGAGNTIYF
J: TRBJ1-1; V: TRBV9; size: NA; D: NA; DNA: TGTGCCAGCAGCCCTTCAGTGGGGGACTTTGAAGCTTTCTTT; CDR3: CASSPSVGDFEAFF
J: TRBJ1-1; V: TRBV6-1; size: NA; D: NA; DNA: TGTGCCAGCAGTGAACAGGCGGGGGCGGGCACTGAAGCTTTCTTT; CDR3: CASSEQAGAGTEAFF